The present TCR beta chain was sequenced within a study of blood T cell repertoires in COVID-19. The CDR3 loop spans 17 amino acids. Germline V gene lookup returns CDR1 ENHRY and CDR2 SYGVKD. J gave up 4 bases and V 6 bases, and 8 bases lay outside the gene matches. Original methodology: Cell counts per sample came from amplifying reference gene primers. The table came from immunoSEQ multiplex PCR; TCRdb's copy has only in-frame clones and leaves some out. That table furnishes V, J and clone size, whereas the DNA furnished D and trimming. The repertoire includes about 100,000 clones, around 73% of them detected once, and 9.8% sits in the top ten.

Sequenced material: peripheral blood. The sequence came from a man between 60 and 70 years old with active or convalescent COVID-19. The chain has TRBV10-3 and TRBJ2-2, with 13 nucleotides matching TRBD2. The CDR3 sequence is CAISRTSGRTATGELFF. CDR3 nucleotide sequence: TGTGCCATCAGCCGGACTAGCGGGAGAACCGCCACCGGGGAGCTGTTTTTT.